This TCR beta chain is drawn from a study of T cell responses to AZD1222 COVID-19 vaccine. Study-wide findings and caveats: Only after the peak T cell response were repertoires sampled. At baseline, seropositivity was found in only a handful of AZD1222 recipients. The donor group comprised mostly white British people and more females; the analysis possibly underestimated clonal diversity.

The germline CDR1 and CDR2 sequences are LNHDA and SQIVND (reference sequence). The CDR3 is 15 residues long. V trimming: 6 bases; J trimming: 3 bases; junction bases outside the gene matches: 6. Second doses were pooled across both intervals (about 4 or about 12 weeks). Assay: immunoSEQ multiplex PCR; the TCRdb copy retains only in-frame clones and omits some. The sample lists some 200,000 clones, 88% occurring once. A word on this clone: Antigen: not known.

This receptor was identified in an adult who received the AZD1222 COVID-19 vaccine. The gene calls are TRBV19 and TRBJ2-5, with 11 bases aligning to TRBD1. Sequencing was performed on peripheral blood, taken 28 days after the second AZD1222 dose. DNA for the CDR3: TGTGCCAGTAGGAGGACAGGGGGCGCCGAAGAGACCCAGTACTTC. Residues: CASRRTGGAEETQYF. Drawing the rest from reference TRBV19 and TRBJ2-5, the complete variable domain is DGGITQSPKYLFRKEGQNVTLSCEQNLNHDAMYWYRQDPGQGLRLIYYSQIVNDFQKGDIAEGYSVSREKKESFPLTVTSAQKNPTAFYLCASRRTGGAEETQYFGPGTRLLVL.